This note documents a single T cell receptor beta chain sequence. Antigen specificity is unknown. Trimming left V 4 bases short and J 7 bases short, with 13 bases between. The CDR3 runs 14 residues. Per the germline V gene, CDR1 is MDHEN and CDR2 is SYDVKM. Assay used: immunoSEQ multiplex PCR; TCRdb lists only in-frame clones, some missing. Of approximately 1,500,000 clones in the sample, more than 95% were seen once. The entry originates in a study of shared clonotypes between healthy human individuals. General study results and limits: Large depth notwithstanding, sorted-subset sequencing proved incomplete by rarefaction.

The chain couples TRBV28 to TRBJ1-4; D not certain. This sequence originates from a man aged 30-40 years in good health. Sequenced sample: naive CD4+ T cells sorted from blood. Subset noted: CD45RA+ positively selected. This CDR3 is CASSSLLIGEKLFF. The CDR3 DNA reads as TGTGCCAGCAGTTCTTTATTAATTGGTGAAAAACTGTTTTTT.